These T cell receptor beta chains were read from a single sample in a study of T-cell memory formation after mild COVID-19. MiXCR was run by TCRdb on the 5' RACE reads, yielding one entry per CDR3 protein. The sample yields 550,000 to 600,000 distinct CDR3 sequences, about 20% seen once. The sample was PBMCs or a T cell subset sorted from them (not recorded which). Receptors were obtained from an adult woman who had mild COVID-19 (a few samples of this study predate the infection). Cell type and time point are not known. CDR3s include the opening cysteine and the closing phenylalanine or tryptophan. D genes are given only for firm matches. The size field is filled for only some rows; it gives once, few, many or a size class.

TRBJ2-7 TRBV10-3 TRBD2 NA CAIRKTSGSEQYF TGTGCCATCAGGAAGACTAGCGGGAGCGAGCAGTACTTC
TRBJ2-2 TRBV11-1 TRBD2 NA CASSLGWEGAGELFF TGTGCCAGCAGCTTAGGCTGGGAGGGCGCCGGGGAGCTGTTTTTT
TRBJ2-2 TRBV4-1 NA many CASSLLGGGGITGELFF TGCGCCAGCAGCCTCCTGGGGGGAGGGGGCATCACCGGGGAGCTGTTTTTT
TRBJ1-1 TRBV4-2 NA NA CASSQEPTGAGFNTEAFF TGTGCCAGCAGCCAAGAACCCACTGGGGCAGGGTTCAACACTGAAGCTTTCTTT
TRBJ2-1 TRBV7-9 NA NA CASSLVGLYSYNEQFF TGTGCCAGCAGCTTAGTAGGACTATATTCCTACAATGAGCAGTTCTTC
TRBJ2-7 TRBV2 NA NA CASSPLQTGGQYF TGTGCCAGCAGTCCTCTCCAGACGGGTGGGCAGTACTTC
TRBJ2-5 TRBV18 NA NA CASSPPGPFSETQYF TGTGCCAGCTCTCCCCCGGGCCCGTTTTCAGAGACCCAGTACTTC
TRBJ2-2 TRBV29-1 NA NA CSVWPNTGELFF TGCAGCGTTTGGCCAAACACCGGGGAGCTGTTTTTT
TRBJ2-2 TRBV7-2 NA few CASSLGFSNTGELFF TGTGCCAGCAGTTTGGGCTTCAGTAACACCGGGGAGCTGTTTTTT
TRBJ2-1 TRBV12-3/TRBV12-4 TRBD2 NA CASSFLAGPNEQFF TGTGCCAGCAGTTTCCTAGCGGGCCCCAATGAGCAGTTCTTC
TRBJ1-1 TRBV5-1 NA NA CASSLGAALHEAFF TGCGCCAGCAGCCTCGGGGCAGCTCTCCATGAAGCTTTCTTT